Below are 22 T cell receptor beta chains sequenced from a single sample in a study of blood T cells in healthy people across ages. Using a J-beta primer mix together with a sample-barcoded 5' primer, a second PCR was run for 7 to 11 cycles. TCRdb processed the 5' RACE reads anew with MiXCR; each CDR3 protein has one entry. The sample holds over 1.5 million distinct CDR3 sequences, around 48% seen once. Sample: blood. The receptors were gathered from a woman aged 40 to 55 in good health.

A few counts support this clonotype. The chain has TRBV28 and TRBJ1-2, with TRBD1 matching over 11 bases. The length of the CDR3 is 14 residues. Germline-derived CDR1 and CDR2 are MDHEN and SYDVKM. The V segment lost 5 bases and the J segment 4 bases; nucleotides outside the gene matches: 3. CDR3 sequence reads: CASSRDRGFYGYTF. CDR3 DNA: TGTGCCAGCAGTCGGGACAGGGGGTTCTATGGCTACACCTTC.

The V and J genes are TRBV20-1 and TRBJ1-2; D ambiguous. The CDR3 has 11 residues. Between the trimmed V and J ends, which lost 6 bases and 8 bases, there was a span of 13 bases. Germline CDR1 is DFQATT and CDR2 is SNEGSKA (reference sequence). DNA for the CDR3: TGCAGTGCCGATGCCCGGACGGGCTACACCTTC. Encoded protein: CSADARTGYTF.

This clonotype was seen only a few times. The DNA of the CDR3 is TGTGCCAGCAGTCCCCCGGGTAGCACCTACGAGCAGTACTTC. Translated, it gives CASSPPGSTYEQYF. The J gene is TRBJ2-7, the V gene TRBV28; D is ambiguous. CDR3 length: 14 amino acids. Germline assignment: CDR1 MDHEN and CDR2 SYDVKM. Trimming stripped 5 bases from V and 2 bases from J, with 13 bases between.

This clonotype was seen only a few times. The chain has TRBV6-1 and TRBJ2-7; perhaps TRBD1 as D (6 bases). Trimming pared 2 bases from V and 1 base from J, leaving 12 bases between. This CDR3 contains 15 residues. Germline CDR1 is MNHNS and CDR2 is SASEGT. Here the CDR3 DNA reads TGTGCCAGCAGTGAATACGGACAGTCTTCCTACGAGCAGTACTTC. Translating gives CASSEYGQSSYEQYF.

The chain carries TRBV6-6 and TRBJ2-7, with D possibly matching TRBD1 (6 bases). Germline CDR1 is MNHNY and CDR2 is SVGAGI (reference sequence). V lost 5 bases and J lost 0, with 17 bases in between. The CDR3 covers 16 residues. This CDR3 is CASSPDQGGSSYEQYF. The CDR3 nucleotides are TGTGCCAGCAGTCCCGACCAAGGGGGTAGCTCCTACGAGCAGTACTTC.

This clonotype was observed a handful of times. The chain joins TRBV6-1 to TRBJ1-4; weak D call: TRBD1 (6 bases). This CDR3 has 15 residues. The V gene lost 3 bases and the J gene lost 5 bases, with 13 bases spanning the gap. From germline, CDR1 is MNHNS and CDR2 SASEGT. The CDR3 loop reads CASSDATGGNEKLFF. The DNA for the CDR3 is TGTGCCAGCAGTGATGCGACAGGAGGGAATGAAAAACTGTTTTTT.

About this clonotype itself: The junction differs from germline at one of its ends, possibly a read error. V and J are TRBV9 and TRBJ2-7; 9 bases align to TRBD2. The CDR3 loop spans 16 amino acids. Per germline, CDR1 SGDLS and CDR2 YYNGEE. The CDR3 DNA reads as TGTACCAGCAGCGTACAGAGCGGGGGGAACTACTACGAGCAGTACTTC. Encoded protein: CTSSVQSGGNYYEQYF. Variable domain in full (rest from reference TRBV9 and TRBJ2-7): DSGVTQTPKHLITATGQRVTLRCSPRSGDLSVYWYQQSLDQGLQFLIQYYNGEERAKGNILERFSAQQFPDLHSELNLSSLELGDSALYFCTSSVQSGGNYYEQYFGPGTRLTVT.

V and J are TRBV5-1 and TRBJ2-7, with D perhaps TRBD1 (6 bases). The V gene lost 0 bases and the J gene lost 7 bases, with 14 bases spanning the gap. Germline values: CDR1 SGHRS, CDR2 YFSETQ. The CDR3 consists of 14 residues. CDR3 nucleotide sequence: TGCGCCAGCAGCTTGGAGGGGGTAAGAAGGGAGCAGTACTTC. Translated: CASSLEGVRREQYF.

This clonotype was seen more than once but under ten times. This chain uses TRBV12-3 or TRBV12-4 with TRBJ1-4, with D maybe TRBD1 (6 bases). This CDR3 is built from 17 residues. V dropped 1 base and J dropped 8 bases, with 20 bases sitting between them. CDR3 sequence reads: CASSLELGGLFPEKLFF. The CDR3 nucleotides are TGTGCCAGCAGTTTAGAGCTGGGGGGCTTGTTTCCCGAAAAACTGTTTTTT.

The rearrangement uses TRBV6-2 or TRBV6-3 and TRBJ2-1; D uncertain. CDR1 is MNHEY, CDR2 SVGEGT, per germline. Trimming took off 2 bases at V and 1 base at J, with 9 bases between the two ends. The CDR3 length is 15 residues. This CDR3 reads CASSYGRKSYNEQFF. The CDR3 region has the DNA TGTGCCAGCAGTTACGGGCGAAAGTCCTACAATGAGCAGTTCTTC.

The V call is TRBV4-3, the J call TRBJ2-7; 8 bases are a match to TRBD1. J gave up 2 bases and V 0 bases, and 15 bases lay outside the gene matches. The germline V gene encodes CDR1 LGHNA and CDR2 YSLEER. CDR3 length: 19 amino acids. CDR3 sequence (DNA): TGCGCCAGCAGCCAAGATAGTAATTGGGGGACAGGAGAGACCTACGAGCAGTACTTC. The encoded protein is CASSQDSNWGTGETYEQYF.

As DNA, the CDR3 is TGTGCCAGCTCACCACAGAGGCCAGCCAAAAACATTCAGTACTTC. Residues: CASSPQRPAKNIQYF. The genes are TRBV18 and TRBJ2-4; no clear D gene. The CDR3 runs to 15 residues. CDR1 is KGHSH, CDR2 LQKENI, per germline. Trimming removed 1 base at V and 0 bases at J, with 7 bases between.

This clonotype came up a few times. The chain joins TRBV7-2 to TRBJ2-1; D might be TRBD2 (7 bases). V shed 8 bases and J shed 10 bases, with 21 bases lying between them. The length of the CDR3 is 14 residues. Germline V gene data show CDR1 as SGHTA and CDR2 as FQGNSA. The CDR3 is CASGGGTTRGEQFF. DNA of the CDR3: TGTGCCAGCGGAGGGGGGACTACCCGTGGGGAGCAGTTCTTC.

This clonotype was recorded only once. J is TRBJ1-2 and V is TRBV9; TRBD1 aligns across 9 bases. The V and J ends lost 3 bases and 7 bases, in that order; junction bases with no gene match: 7. Germline CDR1 and CDR2: SGDLS and YYNGEE. The CDR3 is made up of 14 amino acids. CDR3 coding DNA: TGTGCCAGCAGCGGTCCCGGGACAGGGACTGGCTACACCTTC. Protein sequence: CASSGPGTGTGYTF.

V usage is TRBV10-3 and J usage is TRBJ1-2; 10 bases map to TRBD1. Germline V gene lookup returns CDR1 ENHRY and CDR2 SYGVKD. Trimming at V came to 7 bases and at J to 8 bases, leaving 10 bases not matched to a gene. This CDR3 is built from 14 residues. The CDR3 sequence: CAIMRTGGPKGYTF. CDR3 DNA: TGTGCCATCATGAGGACAGGGGGTCCCAAGGGCTACACCTTC.

The chain joins TRBV20-1 to TRBJ2-7, with a possible D match to TRBD1 (6 bases). The V and J ends lost 6 bases and 3 bases respectively, with 18 bases between them. Germline CDR1 reads DFQATT; CDR2 reads SNEGSKA (reference sequence). The CDR3 has 14 residues. The CDR3 DNA reads TGCAGTGCGACCTTATCCAGGGGTCTCTACGAGCAGTACTTC. Its translation is CSATLSRGLYEQYF.

This chain links TRBV11-2 with TRBJ2-3; either TRBD1 or TRBD2 may supply D (5 bases each). CDR3 length: 18 amino acids. Germline V gene sequence: CDR1 SGHAT, CDR2 FQNNGV. V shed 4 bases and J shed 6 bases, with 26 bases lying between them. Written as DNA, the CDR3 is TGTGCCAGCAGCTCGAGGGGCTTACAGCTCCAAATGGGGGATACGCAGTATTTT. Amino acid sequence: CASSSRGLQLQMGDTQYF.

This clonotype appeared many times. V usage is TRBV6-2 or TRBV6-3 and J usage is TRBJ2-1; no reliable D call. The CDR3 is 13 amino acids. CDR1 MNHEY and CDR2 SVGEGT come from the germline V gene. Trimming took off 0 bases at V and 6 bases at J, with 6 bases between the two ends. The DNA of the CDR3 is TGTGCCAGCAGTTACTCCACCGGCAATGAGCAGTTCTTC. Its protein product is CASSYSTGNEQFF.

This chain uses TRBV4-3 with TRBJ1-1; a possible D gene is TRBD1 (5 bases). V shed 4 bases and J shed 3 bases, with 18 bases lying between them. The CDR3 extends over 16 amino acids. Germline V gene sequence: CDR1 LGHNA, CDR2 YSLEER. This CDR3 reads CASSPTPTQGHTEAFF. Here the CDR3 DNA reads TGCGCCAGCAGCCCCACCCCGACTCAGGGCCACACTGAAGCTTTCTTT.

V gene TRBV6-2 or TRBV6-3 combines with J gene TRBJ2-4; D is possibly TRBD1 (5 bases). The germline V and J ends were trimmed by 6 bases and 0 bases, with 15 bases remaining between them. Per germline, CDR1 MNHEY and CDR2 SVGEGT. The CDR3 runs to 16 residues. This chain's CDR3 is CASRPQPGLAKNIQYF. For the CDR3, the DNA is TGTGCCAGCAGACCGCAGCCAGGGTTAGCCAAAAACATTCAGTACTTC.

The chain has TRBV10-2 and TRBJ2-3; 11 bases map to TRBD2. The CDR3 extends over 17 amino acids. Germline-derived CDR1 and CDR2 are WSHSY and SAAADI. With V trimmed by 8 bases and J by 1 base, 11 bases remained unmatched. CDR3 residues: CASADVGLAVGTDTQYF. The CDR3 DNA sequence: TGCGCCAGCGCTGACGTGGGACTAGCGGTGGGCACAGATACGCAGTATTTT.

This clonotype was seen more than once but under ten times. The chain joins TRBV2 to TRBJ1-1; D is perhaps TRBD1 (6 bases). This CDR3 has 14 amino acids. Trimming stripped 8 bases from V and 1 base from J, with 14 bases between. CDR1 is SNHLY and CDR2 is FYNNEI in the germline V gene. The CDR3 sequence is CASSRQEGNTEAFF. The CDR3 DNA reads TGTGCCAGCTCCCGACAGGAGGGGAACACTGAAGCTTTCTTT.